This entry concerns a single T cell receptor beta chain. This specimen comes from a study of blood T cell repertoires in COVID-19. Profiling relied on immunoSEQ multiplex PCR, and the TCRdb table lists in-frame clones only, not all of them. The sample contains approximately 170,000 clones, around four fifths of which appear only once. The sample was peripheral blood. The clonotype comes from an elderly woman with COVID-19, enrolled during active disease.

CDR3 DNA: TGCGCCAGCAGCTTGGCGCTGAGCTCCTACGAGCAGTACTTC. Its translation is CASSLALSSYEQYF. The genes are TRBV5-1 and TRBJ2-7; D call uncertain. CDR1 and CDR2 from the germline V gene are SGHRS and YFSETQ. The CDR3 loop spans 14 amino acids. The V end lost 0 bases, the J end lost 0 bases, and 7 bases lay between the germline ends.